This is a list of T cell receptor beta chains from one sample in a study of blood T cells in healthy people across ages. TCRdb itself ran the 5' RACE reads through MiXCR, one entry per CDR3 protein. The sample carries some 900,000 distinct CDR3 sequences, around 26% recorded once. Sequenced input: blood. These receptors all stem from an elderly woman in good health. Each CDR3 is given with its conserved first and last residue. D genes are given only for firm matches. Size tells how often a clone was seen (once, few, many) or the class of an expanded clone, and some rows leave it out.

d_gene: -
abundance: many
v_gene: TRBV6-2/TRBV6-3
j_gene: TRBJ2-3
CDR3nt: TGTGCCAGCAGCTCGGACCCAAGTGCTACGCAGTATTTT
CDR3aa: CASSSDPSATQYF

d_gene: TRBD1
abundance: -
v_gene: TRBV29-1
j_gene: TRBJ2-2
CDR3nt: TGCAGCGTGAAGGGACAGGGGAACACCGGGGAGCTGTTTTTT
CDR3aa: CSVKGQGNTGELFF

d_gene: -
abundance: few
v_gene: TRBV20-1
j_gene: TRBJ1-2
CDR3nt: TGCAGTGCTGAATTAGGACCCACCTATGGCTACACCTTC
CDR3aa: CSAELGPTYGYTF

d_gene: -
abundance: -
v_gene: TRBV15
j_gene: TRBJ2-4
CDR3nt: TGTGCCACCAGCAGAGAAGGAGGATCCTACGGGCAGTACTTC
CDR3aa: CATSREGGSYGQYF

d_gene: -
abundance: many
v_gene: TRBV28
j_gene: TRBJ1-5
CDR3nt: TGTGCCAGCAGTTTTGGACAGCATAGCAATCAGCCCCAGCATTTT
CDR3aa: CASSFGQHSNQPQHF

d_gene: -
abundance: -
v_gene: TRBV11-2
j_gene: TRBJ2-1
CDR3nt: TGTGCCAGCACCTTTTTACCAAATGAGCAGTTCTTC
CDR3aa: CASTFLPNEQFF

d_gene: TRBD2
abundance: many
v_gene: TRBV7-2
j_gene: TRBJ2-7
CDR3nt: TGTGCCAGCAGTGAACCGGGACTAGTCGGGGAGCAGTACTTC
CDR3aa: CASSEPGLVGEQYF

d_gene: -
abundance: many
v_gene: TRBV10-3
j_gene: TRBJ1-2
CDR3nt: TGTGCCATCAGTGAAGTCAGAAACTATGGCTACACCTTC
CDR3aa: CAISEVRNYGYTF

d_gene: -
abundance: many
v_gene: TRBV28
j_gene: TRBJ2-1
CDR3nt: TGTGCCAGCAGTTCGAGGGGGGTCTGGGGATACAATGAGCAGTTCTTC
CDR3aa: CASSSRGVWGYNEQFF

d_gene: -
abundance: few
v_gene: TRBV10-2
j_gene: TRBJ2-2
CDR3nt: TGCGCCAGCAGTGAGCGACGGGACACCGGGGAGCTGTTTTTT
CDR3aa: CASSERRDTGELFF

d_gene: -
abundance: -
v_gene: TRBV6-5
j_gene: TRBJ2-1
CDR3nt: TGTGCCAGCAGTTACGACGGGGCGGCCTACAATGAGCAGTTCTTC
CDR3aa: CASSYDGAAYNEQFF

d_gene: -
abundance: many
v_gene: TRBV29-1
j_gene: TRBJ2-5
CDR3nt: TGCAGCGTCGCGGCAAGCTCAGGGGGGGAGACCCAGTACTTC
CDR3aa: CSVAASSGGETQYF

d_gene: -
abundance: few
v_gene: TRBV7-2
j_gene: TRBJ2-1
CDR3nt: TGTGCCAACAGCTTAAGTTGGGGGTTCGCATCGTACAATGAGCAGTTCTTC
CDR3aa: CANSLSWGFASYNEQFF

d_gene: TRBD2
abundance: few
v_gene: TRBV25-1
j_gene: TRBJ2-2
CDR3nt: TGTGCCAGCACACCCCGGACTAGCGGGGGCCCGAACACCGGGGAGCTGTTTTTT
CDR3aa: CASTPRTSGGPNTGELFF

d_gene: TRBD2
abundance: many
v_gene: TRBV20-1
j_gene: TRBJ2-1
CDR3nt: TGCAGTGCTACGCCAGGGACTATAAACAATGAGCAGTTCTTC
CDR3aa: CSATPGTINNEQFF

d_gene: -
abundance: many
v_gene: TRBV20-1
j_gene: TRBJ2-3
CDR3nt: TGCAGTGCTAGAGAGGAACGGCGAGGCACAGATACGCAGTATTTT
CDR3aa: CSAREERRGTDTQYF

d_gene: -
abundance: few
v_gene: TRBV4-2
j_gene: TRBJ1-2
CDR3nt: TGTGCCAGCAGCCAAGAAAGCCCGGATAACTATGGCTACACCTTC
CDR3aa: CASSQESPDNYGYTF

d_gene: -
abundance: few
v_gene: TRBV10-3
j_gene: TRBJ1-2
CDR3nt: TGTGCCATCAGGCGCCTTGGCAGGGAAGAAGATGGCTACACCTTC
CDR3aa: CAIRRLGREEDGYTF

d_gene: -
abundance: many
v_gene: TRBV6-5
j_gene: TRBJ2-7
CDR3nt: TGTGCCAGCAGTCACGGGCAGGGGACCTACGAGCAGTACTTC
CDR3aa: CASSHGQGTYEQYF

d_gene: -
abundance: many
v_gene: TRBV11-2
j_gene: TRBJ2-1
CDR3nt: TGTGCCAGCAGCTTAATTCTAGTCGGTGGTGAGCAGTTCTTC
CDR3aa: CASSLILVGGEQFF

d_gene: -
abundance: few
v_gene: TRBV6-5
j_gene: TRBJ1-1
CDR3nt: TGTGCCAGCAGTTACTCCGACCTGAACACTGAAGCTTTCTTT
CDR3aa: CASSYSDLNTEAFF

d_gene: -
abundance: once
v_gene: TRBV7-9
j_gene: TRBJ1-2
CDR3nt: TGTGCCAGCAGCTTAGTGGGCAGCGCTATGGCTAGCACCTTC
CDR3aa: CASSLVGSAMASTF

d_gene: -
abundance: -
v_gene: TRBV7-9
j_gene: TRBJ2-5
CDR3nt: TGTGCCAGCCTTGGACTGGCGATCGAGACCCAGTACTTC
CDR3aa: CASLGLAIETQYF

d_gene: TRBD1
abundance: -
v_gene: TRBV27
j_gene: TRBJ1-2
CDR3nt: TGTGCCAGCAGTTCACGAACCGGGACAGGGGTGGCTGGCTACCCCTTC
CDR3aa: CASSSRTGTGVAGYPF

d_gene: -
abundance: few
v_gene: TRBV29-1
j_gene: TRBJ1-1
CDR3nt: TGCAGCGGGAGGGGGGGTGAGTTTTCTGAAGCTTTCTTT
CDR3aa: CSGRGGEFSEAFF

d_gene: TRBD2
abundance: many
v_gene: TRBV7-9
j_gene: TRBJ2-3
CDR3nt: TGTGCCAGCAGGGAAAGCGGGGGTTGGGATACGCAGTATTTT
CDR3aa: CASRESGGWDTQYF

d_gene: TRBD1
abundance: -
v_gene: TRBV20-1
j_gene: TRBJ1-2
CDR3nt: TGCAGTGCTAGAAGACGGCGACAGGGCTTGGCTGGCTACACCTTC
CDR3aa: CSARRRRQGLAGYTF

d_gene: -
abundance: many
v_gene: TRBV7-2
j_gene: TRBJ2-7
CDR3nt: TGTGCCAGCAGCTTAACGGGCTACGAGCAGTACTTC
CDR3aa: CASSLTGYEQYF

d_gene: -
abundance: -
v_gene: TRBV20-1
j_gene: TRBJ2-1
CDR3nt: TGCAGTGCAGAGACTCCGTACCGCAATGAGCAGTTCTTC
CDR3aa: CSAETPYRNEQFF

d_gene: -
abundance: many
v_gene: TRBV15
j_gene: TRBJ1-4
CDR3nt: TGTGCCACCAGCAGCGACAGAACGCTTGAAAAACTGTTTTTT
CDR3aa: CATSSDRTLEKLFF